The rows below give T cell receptor beta chains drawn from one sample of a study of T and B cells in COVID-19 patients. TCRdb re-derived calls from the multiplex PCR reads in MiXCR, one entry per CDR3 protein. Of roughly 5,400 distinct CDR3 sequences in the sample, about 25% were seen once. Sequenced sample: blood. These receptors all come from a human donor with active COVID-19. Both conserved end residues are part of each CDR3. The order of the fields is V gene, D gene, J gene, clone size, CDR3 protein, CDR3 DNA. D genes are given only for firm matches. Clone sizes are given selectively: once, few, many, or a class where the clone is expanded.

TRBV12-3/TRBV12-4,-,TRBJ2-6,many,CASTAHRDGANVLTF,TGTGCCAGCACCGCGCACAGGGATGGGGCCAACGTCCTGACTTTC
TRBV12-3/TRBV12-4,-,TRBJ1-3,many,CASSLDTGNTIYF,TGTGCCAGCAGTTTGGATACTGGAAACACCATATATTTT
TRBV28,-,TRBJ1-3,-,CASSPRNTIYF,TGTGCCAGCAGTCCACGAAACACCATATATTTT
TRBV6-1,-,TRBJ2-7,medium-sized,CASSEAIDGYEQYF,TGTGCCAGCAGTGAAGCCATAGACGGTTACGAGCAGTACTTC
TRBV19,TRBD1,TRBJ2-2,large,CASSGTGAGELFF,TGTGCCAGTAGTGGAACAGGGGCCGGGGAGCTGTTTTTT
TRBV18,TRBD1,TRBJ2-1,medium-sized,CASSPNVRTGAGNEQFF,TGTGCCAGCTCACCAAATGTCAGGACAGGGGCTGGGAATGAGCAGTTCTTC
TRBV20-1,-,TRBJ1-1,few,CSAKMATEAFF,TGCAGTGCAAAGATGGCCACTGAAGCTTTCTTT
TRBV21-1,-,TRBJ2-4,-,CASLPPSLLAKNIQYF,TGTGCCAGCCTTCCCCCGTCGTTACTAGCCAAAAACATTCAGTACTTC
TRBV20-1,-,TRBJ2-3,-,CSAREPSKGDTQYF,TGCAGTGCTAGGGAACCAAGCAAAGGAGATACGCAGTATTTT
TRBV7-9,-,TRBJ1-1,-,CAGVGSNTEAFF,TGTGCTGGGGTGGGTTCGAACACTGAAGCTTTCTTT
TRBV5-6,-,TRBJ2-1,-,CASSQDASYNEQFF,TGCGCCAGCAGCCAAGATGCAAGTTACAATGAGCAGTTCTTC
TRBV20-1,-,TRBJ2-6,-,CSARISGANVLTF,TGCAGTGCACGAATCTCTGGGGCCAACGTCCTGACTTTC
TRBV18,TRBD2,TRBJ2-1,medium-sized,CASSPGLAGHNEQFF,TGTGCCAGCTCACCAGGGCTAGCGGGCCACAATGAGCAGTTCTTC
TRBV21-1,-,TRBJ2-1,-,CASSKWGPLAGDEQFF,TGTGCCAGCAGCAAATGGGGCCCACTAGCGGGAGACGAGCAGTTCTTC
TRBV14,-,TRBJ2-7,-,CASSPPGPSTYEQYF,TGTGCCAGCAGCCCACCGGGGCCATCCACCTACGAGCAGTACTTC
TRBV5-1,TRBD2,TRBJ2-1,-,CASSLLSSGSNTEQFF,TGCGCCAGCAGCTTGCTTTCTAGCGGGAGCAACACCGAGCAGTTCTTC
TRBV11-3,-,TRBJ2-7,medium-sized,CASSLVGRLAYEQYF,TGTGCCAGCAGCTTAGTAGGCCGGCTCGCCTACGAGCAGTACTTC
TRBV5-6,-,TRBJ2-4,-,CASSPLLGDKNIQYF,TGTGCCAGCAGCCCACTGCTAGGGGACAAAAACATTCAGTACTTC
TRBV20-1,-,TRBJ2-2,few,CSASRGLSNTGELFF,TGCAGTGCTAGCCGGGGGTTATCGAACACCGGGGAGCTGTTTTTT
TRBV12-3/TRBV12-4,-,TRBJ2-2,medium-sized,CASSLFAGNTGELFF,TGTGCCAGCAGTTTATTCGCCGGGAACACCGGGGAGCTGTTTTTT
TRBV27,-,TRBJ1-2,-,CAPPSGGRGYTF,TGTGCCCCCCCTTCGGGAGGGCGAGGCTACACCTTC
TRBV19,TRBD1,TRBJ2-1,medium-sized,CASSTGQGFYNEQFF,TGTGCCAGTAGTACGGGACAGGGGTTCTACAATGAGCAGTTCTTC
TRBV13,TRBD1,TRBJ2-7,medium-sized,CASSDSRTGTVEQYF,TGTGCCAGCAGCGACTCCAGGACAGGAACTGTGGAGCAGTACTTC
TRBV11-3,-,TRBJ1-1,medium-sized,CASSLEGRGGHTEAFF,TGTGCCAGCAGCTTAGAGGGGAGGGGGGGCCACACTGAAGCTTTCTTT
TRBV20-1,-,TRBJ1-2,-,CSARDRAGAYGYTF,TGCAGTGCTAGAGATCGGGCGGGGGCCTATGGCTACACCTTC
TRBV11-3,-,TRBJ1-4,-,CASSLVFSSNEKLFF,TGTGCCAGCAGCTTGGTTTTCAGCAGTAATGAAAAACTGTTTTTT
TRBV10-1,-,TRBJ1-1,-,CASSETPTGRAFF,TGCGCCAGCAGTGAAACACCGACAGGCCGAGCTTTCTTT
TRBV5-4,TRBD2,TRBJ2-7,many,CASSLRAGGPYEQYF,TGTGCCAGCAGCTTGCGGGCGGGAGGCCCCTACGAGCAGTACTTC
TRBV6-2/TRBV6-3,-,TRBJ1-2,medium-sized,CASRPTANYGYTF,TGTGCCAGCAGACCGACAGCAAACTATGGCTACACCTTC
TRBV5-1,TRBD2,TRBJ2-1,few,CASSRLGGRGPFSSYNEQFF,TGCGCCAGCAGCCGCCTGGGTGGGAGGGGTCCCTTTAGCTCCTACAATGAGCAGTTCTTC
TRBV19,TRBD1,TRBJ1-2,medium-sized,CASTHFPDRGYGYTF,TGTGCCAGTACCCACTTCCCGGACAGGGGTTATGGCTACACCTTC
TRBV19,TRBD1,TRBJ1-5,-,CASRLDRGNQPQHF,TGTGCCAGTAGACTAGACAGGGGCAATCAGCCCCAGCATTTT
TRBV5-4,-,TRBJ2-1,medium-sized,CASSLTGEQFF,TGTGCCAGCAGCCTTACGGGGGAGCAGTTCTTC
TRBV18,TRBD1,TRBJ1-2,many,CASSPTQGVGYGYTF,TGTGCCAGCTCACCCACACAGGGGGTAGGCTATGGCTACACCTTC
TRBV27,-,TRBJ2-7,medium-sized,CASRSPSYEQYF,TGTGCCAGCAGATCGCCTTCCTACGAGCAGTACTTC
TRBV6-5,-,TRBJ2-3,medium-sized,CASRVNGVADTQYF,TGTGCCAGCAGGGTAAATGGGGTCGCAGATACGCAGTATTTT
TRBV4-3,TRBD1,TRBJ2-1,few,CASSQRPGQAAYNEQFF,TGCGCCAGCAGCCAAAGGCCCGGACAGGCTGCCTACAATGAGCAGTTCTTC
TRBV6-5,TRBD2,TRBJ2-1,medium-sized,CASLPTSGVYNEQFF,TGTGCCAGCTTACCGACTAGCGGGGTATACAATGAGCAGTTCTTC
TRBV2,TRBD2,TRBJ2-6,-,CASRRRTSGPALGANVLTF,TGTGCCAGCAGGCGCCGGACTAGCGGGCCCGCACTTGGGGCCAACGTCCTGACTTTC
TRBV6-5,TRBD2,TRBJ2-1,few,CASGTSGVYNEQFF,TGTGCCAGCGGGACTAGCGGGGTATACAATGAGCAGTTCTTC
TRBV14,-,TRBJ1-6,many,CASSQYQGNSPLHF,TGTGCCAGCAGCCAATATCAGGGGAATTCACCCCTCCACTTT
TRBV12-3/TRBV12-4,-,TRBJ2-1,medium-sized,CASSLESSSYNEQFF,TGTGCCAGCAGCTTGGAATCGAGCTCCTACAATGAGCAGTTCTTC
TRBV7-2,-,TRBJ2-5,few,CASSLAFSGQETQYF,TGTGCCAGCAGCTTAGCCTTTTCAGGCCAAGAGACCCAGTACTTC
TRBV11-2,-,TRBJ2-7,few,CASSRWSFEQYF,TGTGCCAGCAGCCGGTGGTCCTTCGAGCAGTACTTC
TRBV19,-,TRBJ2-3,-,CASRSGQGRYTDTQYF,TGTGCCAGCCGGTCGGGGCAGGGGCGATACACAGATACGCAGTATTTT
TRBV19,TRBD2,TRBJ2-5,-,CASSATSGTRETQYF,TGTGCCAGTAGTGCCACTAGCGGGACGAGGGAGACCCAGTACTTC
TRBV29-1,-,TRBJ2-2,-,CSEDVKNTGELFF,TGCAGCGAGGACGTCAAGAACACCGGGGAACTGTTTTTT